The TCR beta chain described here comes from a study of CD8 T cells in ankylosing spondylitis. TCRdb ran MiXCR on the 5' RACE reads and lists one entry per CDR3 protein. This table holds fewer than 550,000 distinct CDR3 sequences, about 5.4% found once. Germline CDR1 and CDR2: SQVTM and ANQGSEA. V trimming: 7 bases; J trimming: 7 bases; junction bases outside the gene matches: 12. There are 13 residues in the CDR3. Points from the study as a whole: Seemingly characteristic of ankylosing spondylitis blood was a TCR beta motif consisting of about 8 highly homologous variants.

This clonotype has ten or more counts. The target antigen is unknown. This clonotype originated in a male donor with ankylosing spondylitis. The source material was blood, either unsorted or a sorted T cell fraction (not recorded which). This chain links TRBV29-1 with TRBJ2-5, with 7 bases lining up with TRBD1. The CDR3 DNA reads as TGCAGCGGCTACAGGGGCAGCTACGGGACCCAGTACTTC. Amino acid sequence: CSGYRGSYGTQYF. The variable domain in full, with the rest retrieved from reference TRBV29-1 and TRBJ2-5, is SAVISQKPSRDICQRGTSLTIQCQVDSQVTMMFWYRQQPGQSLTLIATANQGSEATYESGFVIDKFPISRPNLTFSTLTVSNMSPEDSSIYLCSGYRGSYGTQYFGPGTRLLVL.